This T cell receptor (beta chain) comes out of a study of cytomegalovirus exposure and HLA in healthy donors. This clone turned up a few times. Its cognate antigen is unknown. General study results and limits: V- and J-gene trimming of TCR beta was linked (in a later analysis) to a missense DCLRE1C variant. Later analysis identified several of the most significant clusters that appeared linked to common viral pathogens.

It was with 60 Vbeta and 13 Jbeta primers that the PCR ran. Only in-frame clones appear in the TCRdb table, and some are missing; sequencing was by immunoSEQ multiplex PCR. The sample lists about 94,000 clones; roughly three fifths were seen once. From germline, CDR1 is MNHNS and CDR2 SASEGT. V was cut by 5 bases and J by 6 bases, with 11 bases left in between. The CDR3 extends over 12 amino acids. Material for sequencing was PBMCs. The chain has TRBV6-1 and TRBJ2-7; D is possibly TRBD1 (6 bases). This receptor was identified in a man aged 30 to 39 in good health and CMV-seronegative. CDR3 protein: CASSPNRAEQYF. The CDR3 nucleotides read TGTGCCAGCAGTCCCAACAGGGCCGAGCAGTACTTC.